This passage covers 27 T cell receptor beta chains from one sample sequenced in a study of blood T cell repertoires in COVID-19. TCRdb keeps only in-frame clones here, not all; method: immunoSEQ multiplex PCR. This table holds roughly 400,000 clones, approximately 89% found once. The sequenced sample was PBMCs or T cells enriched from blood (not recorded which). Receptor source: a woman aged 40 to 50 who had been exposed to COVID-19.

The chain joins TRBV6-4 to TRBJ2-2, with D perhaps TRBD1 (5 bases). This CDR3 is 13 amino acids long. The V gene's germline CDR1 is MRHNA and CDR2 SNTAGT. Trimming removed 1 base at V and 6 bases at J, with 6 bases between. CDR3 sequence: CASSDFRAGELFF. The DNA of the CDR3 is TGTGCCAGCAGTGACTTCAGGGCCGGGGAGCTGTTTTTT.

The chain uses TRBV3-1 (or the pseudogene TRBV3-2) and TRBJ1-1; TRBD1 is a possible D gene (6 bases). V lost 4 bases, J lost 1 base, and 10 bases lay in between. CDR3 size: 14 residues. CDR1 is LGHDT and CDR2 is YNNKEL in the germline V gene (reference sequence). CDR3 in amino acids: CASSRGHSNTEAFF. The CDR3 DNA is TGTGCCAGCAGCCGGGGACATTCGAACACTGAAGCTTTCTTT.

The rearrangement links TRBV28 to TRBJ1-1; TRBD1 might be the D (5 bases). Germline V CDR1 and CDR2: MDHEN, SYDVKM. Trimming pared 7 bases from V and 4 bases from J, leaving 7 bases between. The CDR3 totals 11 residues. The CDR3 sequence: CASTQGTEAFF. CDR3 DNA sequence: TGTGCCAGCACCCAGGGCACTGAAGCTTTCTTT.

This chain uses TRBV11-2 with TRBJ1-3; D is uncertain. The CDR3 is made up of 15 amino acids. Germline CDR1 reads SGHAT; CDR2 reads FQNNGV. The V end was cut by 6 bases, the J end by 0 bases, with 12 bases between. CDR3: CASSLRLHSGNTIYF. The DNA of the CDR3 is TGTGCCAGCAGTTTGAGACTTCACTCTGGAAACACCATATATTTT. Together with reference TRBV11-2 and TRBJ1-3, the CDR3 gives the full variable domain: EAGVAQSPRYKIIEKRQSVAFWCNPISGHATLYWYQQILGQGPKLLIQFQNNGVVDDSQLPKDRFSAERLKGVDSTLKIQPAKLEDSAVYLCASSLRLHSGNTIYFGEGSWLTVV.

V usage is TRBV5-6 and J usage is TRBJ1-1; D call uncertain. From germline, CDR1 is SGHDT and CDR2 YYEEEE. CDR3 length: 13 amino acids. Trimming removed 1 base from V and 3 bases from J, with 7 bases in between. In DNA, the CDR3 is TGTGCCAGCAGCTTGTACTTATACACTGAAGCTTTCTTT. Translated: CASSLYLYTEAFF.

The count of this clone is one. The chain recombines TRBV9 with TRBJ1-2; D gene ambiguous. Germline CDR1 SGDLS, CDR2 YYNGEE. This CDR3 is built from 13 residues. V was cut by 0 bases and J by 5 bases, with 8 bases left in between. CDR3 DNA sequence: TGTGCCAGCAGCGTAGGACAATTATATGGCTACACCTTC. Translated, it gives CASSVGQLYGYTF.

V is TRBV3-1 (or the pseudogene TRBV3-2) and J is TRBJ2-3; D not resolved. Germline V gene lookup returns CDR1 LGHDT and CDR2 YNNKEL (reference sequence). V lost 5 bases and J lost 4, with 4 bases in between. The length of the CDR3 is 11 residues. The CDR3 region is CASSTADTQYF. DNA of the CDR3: TGTGCCAGCAGCACGGCAGATACGCAGTATTTT.

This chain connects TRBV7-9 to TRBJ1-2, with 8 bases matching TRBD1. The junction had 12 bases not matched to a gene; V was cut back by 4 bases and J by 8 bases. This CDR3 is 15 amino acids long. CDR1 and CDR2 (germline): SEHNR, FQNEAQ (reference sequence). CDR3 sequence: CASSSRDRPTVGYTF. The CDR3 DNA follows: TGTGCCAGCAGCTCCCGGGACAGGCCGACCGTCGGCTACACCTTC.

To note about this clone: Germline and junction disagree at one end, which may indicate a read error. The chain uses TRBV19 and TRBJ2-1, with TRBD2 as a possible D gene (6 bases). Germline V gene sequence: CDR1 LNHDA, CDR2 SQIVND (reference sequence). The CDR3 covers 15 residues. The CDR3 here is CASRIGDLSYNEQFF. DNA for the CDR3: TGTGCCAGTAGAATAGGGGACTTGTCCTACAATGAGCAGTTCTTC.

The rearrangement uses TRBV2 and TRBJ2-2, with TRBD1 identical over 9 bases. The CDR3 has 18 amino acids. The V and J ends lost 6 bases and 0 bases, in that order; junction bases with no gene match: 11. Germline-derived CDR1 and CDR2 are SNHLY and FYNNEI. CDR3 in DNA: TGTGCCAGCAGACCGGGACAGGGATTGACGCCGAACACCGGGGAGCTGTTTTTT. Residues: CASRPGQGLTPNTGELFF.

The CDR3 sequence is CSVGGVQTGQGAGGELFF. The CDR3 DNA is TGCAGCGTTGGAGGGGTTCAAACTGGACAGGGGGCAGGCGGGGAGCTGTTTTTT. The chain is built from TRBV29-1 and TRBJ2-2; TRBD1 aligns across 11 bases. Trimming cost V 4 bases and J 7 bases; bases outside gene matches: 17. The CDR3 covers 18 residues. From germline, CDR1 is SQVTM and CDR2 ANQGSEA.

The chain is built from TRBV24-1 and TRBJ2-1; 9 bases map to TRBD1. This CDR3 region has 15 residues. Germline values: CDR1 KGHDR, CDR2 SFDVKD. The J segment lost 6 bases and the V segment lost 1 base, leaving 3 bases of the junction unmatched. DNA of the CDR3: TGTGCCACCAGTGATTTCGGGACAGGGATCAATGAGCAGTTCTTC. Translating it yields CATSDFGTGINEQFF.

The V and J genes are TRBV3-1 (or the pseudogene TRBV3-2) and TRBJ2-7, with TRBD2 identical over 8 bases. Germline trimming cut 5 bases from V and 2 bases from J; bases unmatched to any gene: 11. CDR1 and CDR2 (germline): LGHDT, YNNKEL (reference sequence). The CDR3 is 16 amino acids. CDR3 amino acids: CASSSGPGLDTYEQYF. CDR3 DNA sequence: TGTGCCAGCAGCTCGGGGCCGGGACTAGACACCTACGAGCAGTACTTC.

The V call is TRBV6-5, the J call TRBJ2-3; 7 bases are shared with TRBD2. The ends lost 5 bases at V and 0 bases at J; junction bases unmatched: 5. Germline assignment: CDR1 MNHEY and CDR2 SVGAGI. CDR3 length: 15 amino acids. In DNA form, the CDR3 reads TGTGCCAGCAGTATCCGAGCGGGAAGCACAGATACGCAGTATTTT. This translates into CASSIRAGSTDTQYF.

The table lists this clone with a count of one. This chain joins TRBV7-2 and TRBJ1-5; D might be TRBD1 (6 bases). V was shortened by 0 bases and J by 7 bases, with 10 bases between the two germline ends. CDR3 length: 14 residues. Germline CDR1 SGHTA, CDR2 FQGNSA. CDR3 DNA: TGTGCCAGCAGCTTAGCGGCAGGGGACCAGCCCCAGCATTTT. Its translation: CASSLAAGDQPQHF.

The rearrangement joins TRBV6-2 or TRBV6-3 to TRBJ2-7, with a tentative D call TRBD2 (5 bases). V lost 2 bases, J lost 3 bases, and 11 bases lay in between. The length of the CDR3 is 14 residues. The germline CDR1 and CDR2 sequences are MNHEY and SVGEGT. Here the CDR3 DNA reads TGTGCCAGCAGTTACGGTTCAGACTACTACGAGCAGTACTTC. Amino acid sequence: CASSYGSDYYEQYF.

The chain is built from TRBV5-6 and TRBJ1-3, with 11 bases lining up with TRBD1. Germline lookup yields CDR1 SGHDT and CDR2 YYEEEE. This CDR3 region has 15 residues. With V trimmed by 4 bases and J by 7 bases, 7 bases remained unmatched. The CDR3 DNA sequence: TGTGCCAGCAGCCTGGACAGGGGGCTGTCTAACACCATATATTTT. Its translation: CASSLDRGLSNTIYF.

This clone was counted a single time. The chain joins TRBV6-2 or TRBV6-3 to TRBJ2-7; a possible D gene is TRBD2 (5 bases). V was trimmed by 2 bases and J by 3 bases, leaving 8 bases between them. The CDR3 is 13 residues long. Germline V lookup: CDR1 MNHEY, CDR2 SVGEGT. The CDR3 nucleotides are TGTGCCAGCAGTTACGACCGGGACTACGAGCAGTACTTC. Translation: CASSYDRDYEQYF.

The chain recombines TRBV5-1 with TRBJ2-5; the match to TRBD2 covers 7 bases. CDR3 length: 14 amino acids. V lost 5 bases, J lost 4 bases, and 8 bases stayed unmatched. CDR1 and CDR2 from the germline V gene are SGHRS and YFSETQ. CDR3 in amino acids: CASSRSGAGETQYF. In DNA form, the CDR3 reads TGCGCCAGCAGTCGAAGCGGGGCCGGAGAGACCCAGTACTTC.

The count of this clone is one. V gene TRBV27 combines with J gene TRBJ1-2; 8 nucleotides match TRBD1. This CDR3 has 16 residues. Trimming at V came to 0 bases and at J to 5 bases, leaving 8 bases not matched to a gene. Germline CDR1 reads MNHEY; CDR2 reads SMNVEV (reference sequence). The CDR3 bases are TGTGCCAGCAGTTTATCGATCCTCGACAGGGGATATGGCTACACCTTC. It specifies CASSLSILDRGYGYTF.

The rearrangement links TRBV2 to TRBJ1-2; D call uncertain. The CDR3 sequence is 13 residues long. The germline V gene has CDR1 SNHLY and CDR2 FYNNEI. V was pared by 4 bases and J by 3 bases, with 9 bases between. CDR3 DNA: TGTGCCAGCAGTGTACGGAGAGACTATGGCTACACCTTC. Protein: CASSVRRDYGYTF.

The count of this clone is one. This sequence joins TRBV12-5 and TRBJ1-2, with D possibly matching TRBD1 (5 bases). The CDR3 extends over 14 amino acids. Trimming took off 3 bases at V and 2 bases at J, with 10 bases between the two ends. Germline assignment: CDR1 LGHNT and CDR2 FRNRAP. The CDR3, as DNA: TGTGCTAGTGGTTTAGGGGTATCGAACTATGGCTACACCTTC. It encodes CASGLGVSNYGYTF.

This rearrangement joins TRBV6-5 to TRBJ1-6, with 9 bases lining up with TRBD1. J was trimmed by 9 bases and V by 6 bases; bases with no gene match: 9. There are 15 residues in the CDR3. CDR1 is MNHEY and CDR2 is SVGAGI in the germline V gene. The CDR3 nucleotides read TGTGCCAGCAGGGCCCCGGGACAGGGAGGTTCACCCCTCCACTTT. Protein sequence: CASRAPGQGGSPLHF.

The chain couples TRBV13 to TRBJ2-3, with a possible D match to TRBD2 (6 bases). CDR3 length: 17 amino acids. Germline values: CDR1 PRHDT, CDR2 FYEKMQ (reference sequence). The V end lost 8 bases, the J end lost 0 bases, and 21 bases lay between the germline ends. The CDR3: CASAVGVGGVSTDTQYF. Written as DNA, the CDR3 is TGTGCCAGCGCCGTAGGGGTGGGAGGAGTTAGCACAGATACGCAGTATTTT. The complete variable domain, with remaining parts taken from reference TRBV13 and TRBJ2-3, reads AAGVIQSPRHLIKEKRETATLKCYPIPRHDTVYWYQQGPGQDPQFLISFYEKMQSDKGSIPDRFSAQQFSDYHSELNMSSLELGDSALYFCASAVGVGGVSTDTQYFGPGTRLTVL.

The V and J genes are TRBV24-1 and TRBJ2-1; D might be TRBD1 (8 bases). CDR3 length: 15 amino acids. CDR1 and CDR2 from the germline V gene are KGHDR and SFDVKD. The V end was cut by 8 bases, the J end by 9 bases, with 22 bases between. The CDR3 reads CATKSPSTGGGEQFF. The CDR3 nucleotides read TGTGCCACCAAAAGCCCTTCAACAGGGGGGGGTGAGCAGTTCTTC.

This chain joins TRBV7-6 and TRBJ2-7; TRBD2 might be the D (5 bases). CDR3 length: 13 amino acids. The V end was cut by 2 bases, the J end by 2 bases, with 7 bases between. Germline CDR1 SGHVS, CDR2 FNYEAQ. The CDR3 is CASSLSGTYEQYF. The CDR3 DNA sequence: TGTGCCAGCAGCTTATCCGGGACCTACGAGCAGTACTTC.

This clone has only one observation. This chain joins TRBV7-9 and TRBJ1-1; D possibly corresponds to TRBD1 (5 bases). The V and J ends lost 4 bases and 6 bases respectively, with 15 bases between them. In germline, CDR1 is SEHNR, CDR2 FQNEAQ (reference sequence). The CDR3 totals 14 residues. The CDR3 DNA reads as TGTGCCAGCAGCTCCACCGCAGGGCAAGCTGAAGCTTTCTTT. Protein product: CASSSTAGQAEAFF.